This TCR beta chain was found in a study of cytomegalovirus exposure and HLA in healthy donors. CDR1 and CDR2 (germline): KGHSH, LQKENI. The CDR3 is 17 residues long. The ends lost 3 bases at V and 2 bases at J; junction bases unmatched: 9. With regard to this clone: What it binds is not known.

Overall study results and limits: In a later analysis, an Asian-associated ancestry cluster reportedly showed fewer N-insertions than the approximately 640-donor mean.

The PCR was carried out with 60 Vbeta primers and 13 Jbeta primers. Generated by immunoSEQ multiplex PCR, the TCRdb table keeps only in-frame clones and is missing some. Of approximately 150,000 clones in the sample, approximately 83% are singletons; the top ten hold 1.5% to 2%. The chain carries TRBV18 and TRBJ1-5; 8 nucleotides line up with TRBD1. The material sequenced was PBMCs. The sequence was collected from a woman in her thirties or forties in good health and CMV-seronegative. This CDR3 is CASSPCHGQGCNQPQHF. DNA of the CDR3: TGTGCCAGCTCACCTTGTCATGGACAGGGATGCAATCAGCCCCAGCATTTT.